These 29 T cell receptor beta chains came from one sample sequenced in a study of Graves' ophthalmopathy and Graves' hyperthyroidism. Amplified material comprised TCR beta CDR3 regions derived from RNA transcripts. First-round RT-PCR relied on HTBI primers, and a second-round multiplex PCR came next. TCRdb reprocessed the multiplex PCR reads via MiXCR and lists one record per CDR3 protein. The profile covers about 550,000 distinct CDR3 sequences, with under 40% appearing a single time and approximately 4.1% taken by the ten largest. Sequencing was carried out using peripheral blood or thyroid tissue (not recorded which). The receptor set was obtained from an adult man with Graves' hyperthyroidism.

This clonotype came up many times. This rearrangement joins TRBV20-1 to TRBJ1-5, with TRBD1 matching 8 bases. The CDR3 sequence is 13 residues long. Trimming removed 6 bases from V and 5 bases from J; junction bases left unmatched: 6. CDR1 is DFQATT, CDR2 SNEGSKA, per germline (reference sequence). The CDR3 coding sequence is TGCAGTGCCCGGACAGGGTCCCATCAGCCCCAGCATTTT. Translation: CSARTGSHQPQHF.

This clonotype was seen at least ten times. The chain links TRBV10-3 to TRBJ2-5, with unresolved D. V gave up 6 bases and J gave up 0 bases, with 8 bases separating them. Germline V CDR1 and CDR2: ENHRY, SYGVKD. This CDR3 is 13 amino acids long. Here the CDR3 reads CAISGPNQETQYF. As DNA, the CDR3 is TGTGCCATCAGCGGACCTAACCAAGAGACCCAGTACTTC.

This clonotype came up many times. V is TRBV10-2 and J is TRBJ1-5; D is unclear. The CDR3 loop spans 14 amino acids. Trimming pared 4 bases from V and 5 bases from J, leaving 12 bases between. Germline V gives CDR1 WSHSY, CDR2 SAAADI. Here the CDR3 reads CASSVGRIDQPQHF. In nucleotides, the CDR3 is TGCGCCAGCAGTGTAGGGCGAATAGATCAGCCCCAGCATTTT.

This clonotype was counted a few times. The rearrangement joins TRBV10-2 to TRBJ1-1, with TRBD1 identical over 9 bases. CDR1 WSHSY and CDR2 SAAADI come from the germline V gene. The ends lost 4 bases at V and 7 bases at J; junction bases unmatched: 10. The CDR3 loop spans 15 amino acids. CDR3 in amino acids: CASSVFAGQGSEAFF. The CDR3 DNA is TGCGCCAGCAGTGTTTTTGCGGGACAGGGCAGTGAAGCTTTCTTT.

This chain uses TRBV19 with TRBJ2-7, with TRBD2 matching over 14 bases. J gave up 6 bases and V 6 bases, and 10 bases lay outside the gene matches. The CDR3 is made up of 16 amino acids. CDR1 and CDR2 (germline): LNHDA, SQIVND (reference sequence). The CDR3 is CASRNSGTSGRGEQYF. DNA of the CDR3: TGTGCCAGTAGGAATTCCGGGACTAGCGGGAGAGGCGAGCAGTACTTC.

This clonotype was detected many times. The chain carries TRBV29-1 and TRBJ1-5; 8 nucleotides align to TRBD1. Germline V gives CDR1 SQVTM, CDR2 ANQGSEA. The V segment lost 7 bases and the J segment 7 bases; nucleotides outside the gene matches: 9. CDR3 length: 13 amino acids. The CDR3 loop is CSATGGFGQPQHF. CDR3 sequence (DNA): TGCAGCGCTACAGGGGGGTTTGGGCAGCCCCAGCATTTT.

The rearrangement joins TRBV5-6 to TRBJ1-2; a possible D gene is TRBD1 (5 bases). The germline V and J ends were trimmed by 1 base and 2 bases, with 18 bases remaining between them. The CDR3 consists of 17 residues. CDR1 is SGHDT and CDR2 is YYEEEE in the germline V gene. The CDR3 DNA sequence: TGTGCCAGCAGCTTGAGCGGGACGGATATTCGAAACTATGGCTACACCTTC. Translated: CASSLSGTDIRNYGYTF.

The chain recombines TRBV25-1 with TRBJ1-2, with a weak D call TRBD1 (6 bases). The CDR3 extends over 15 amino acids. The germline gives CDR1 MGHDK, CDR2 SYGVNS. V shed 1 base and J shed 4 bases, with 13 bases lying between them. CDR3 residues: CASSEFTGTRYGYTF. CDR3 in DNA: TGTGCCAGCAGTGAATTTACAGGGACTCGCTATGGCTACACCTTC.

This clonotype occurred a few times. The chain carries TRBV12-3 or TRBV12-4 and TRBJ2-3; possible D gene TRBD1, 6 bases. The V end lost 2 bases, the J end lost 7 bases, and 16 bases lay between the germline ends. CDR3 length: 15 residues. DNA of the CDR3: TGTGCCAGCAGTTTAAGGTCACAGGGTCCTAATACGCAGTATTTT. Translation: CASSLRSQGPNTQYF.

This clonotype occurred many times. The chain uses TRBV29-1 and TRBJ2-7; 10 nucleotides match TRBD2. Germline V lookup: CDR1 SQVTM, CDR2 ANQGSEA. The CDR3 has 15 residues. J lost 2 bases, V lost 1 base, and 5 bases had no gene match. As DNA, the CDR3 is TGCAGCGTTGAAGTCCGAGCGGGAGGGCCCTACGAGCAGTACTTC. Protein: CSVEVRAGGPYEQYF.

This clonotype occurred once. The J gene is TRBJ1-2, the V gene TRBV11-3; D gene uncertain. CDR3 length: 12 residues. Per the germline V gene, CDR1 is SGHNT and CDR2 is YENEEA. The V gene lost 0 bases and the J gene lost 8 bases, with 7 bases spanning the gap. CDR3 region: CASSLDVGGYTF. CDR3 sequence (DNA): TGTGCCAGCAGCTTAGATGTGGGAGGCTACACCTTC.

This clonotype was found a few times. One end of the junction varies from germline; a read error may be responsible. V is TRBV10-3 and J is TRBJ2-7; 7 bases are shared with TRBD1. The CDR3 is made up of 15 amino acids. Germline CDR1 ENHRY, CDR2 SYGVKD. The CDR3 coding sequence is TGTGCCAGCAGTGACACCTTGACAGGGTACTACGAGCAGTACTTC. It specifies CASSDTLTGYYEQYF.

The chain joins TRBV9 to TRBJ1-2, with a weak D call TRBD1 (5 bases). Looked up from germline, CDR1 is SGDLS and CDR2 is YYNGEE. This CDR3 is 16 amino acids long. The ends were cut back, 4 bases at V and 2 bases at J, with 18 bases in the middle. CDR3 in amino acids: CASSSLPGGTNYGYTF. For the CDR3, the DNA is TGTGCCAGCAGCTCCTTGCCCGGGGGTACGAACTATGGCTACACCTTC.

This clonotype was seen a few times. A junction end diverges from the germline sequence, so it may reflect a read error. This chain joins TRBV14 and TRBJ2-2; TRBD2 is a possible D gene (5 bases). The CDR3 is 17 residues long. Germline CDR1 and CDR2: SGHDN and FVKESK. The CDR3 DNA sequence: TGTGCCAGCAGCCGCCCATCATGGCGGGCAAACTACAATGAGCAGTTCTTT. Protein product: CASSRPSWRANYNEQFF.

The sample holds many counts of this clonotype. The V gene is TRBV15, the J gene TRBJ1-4, with D tentatively TRBD1 (5 bases). V shed 3 bases and J shed 0 bases, with 11 bases lying between them. The germline gives CDR1 LNHNV, CDR2 YYDKDF (reference sequence). This CDR3 region has 16 residues. In nucleotides, the CDR3 is TGTGCCACCAGCAGCGGGACGGGGGCAACTAATGAAAAACTGTTTTTT. Its translation: CATSSGTGATNEKLFF. The full variable domain, rest sourced from reference TRBV15 and TRBJ1-4, is DAMVIQNPRYQVTQFGKPVTLSCSQTLNHNVMYWYQQKSSQAPKLLFHYYDKDFNNEADTPDNFQSRRPNTSFCFLDIRSPGLGDTAMYLCATSSGTGATNEKLFFGSGTQLSVL.

This clonotype has just one count. This sequence joins TRBV28 and TRBJ2-5; the match to TRBD1 covers 8 bases. This CDR3 region has 13 residues. With V trimmed by 6 bases and J by 7 bases, 7 bases remained unmatched. Looked up from germline, CDR1 is MDHEN and CDR2 is SYDVKM. The chain's CDR3 is CASRYRGSWTQYF. In nucleotides, the CDR3 is TGTGCCAGCAGGTACAGGGGGAGCTGGACCCAGTACTTC.

This clonotype was detected ten times or more. This chain uses TRBV7-2 with TRBJ1-1; possible D gene TRBD1, 5 bases. The germline V gene encodes CDR1 SGHTA and CDR2 FQGNSA. V lost 4 bases to trimming and J lost 2 bases, with 14 bases between them. CDR3 length: 15 amino acids. The CDR3 spells CASSYYRSSNTEAFF. CDR3 in DNA: TGTGCCAGCAGCTATTACAGGAGCTCCAACACTGAAGCTTTCTTT.

The chain carries TRBV29-1 and TRBJ2-7, with 7 bases that match TRBD1. Germline CDR1 reads SQVTM; CDR2 reads ANQGSEA. After removal of 6 bases from V and 3 bases from J, the junction contained 8 bases not matched to a gene. This CDR3 is 13 amino acids long. CDR3 nucleotides: TGCAGCGTCTCGACAGGGTCTCTCTACGAGCAGTACTTC. It specifies CSVSTGSLYEQYF.

This rearrangement joins TRBV15 to TRBJ2-7; maybe TRBD1 (6 bases). Between the trimmed V and J ends, which lost 6 bases and 1 base, there was a span of 25 bases. CDR1 and CDR2 from the germline V gene are LNHNV and YYDKDF (reference sequence). The CDR3 has 18 residues. The CDR3 region is CATSRIFGSGDGSYEQYF. The CDR3 bases are TGTGCCACCAGTAGAATCTTTGGTTCAGGGGATGGGTCCTACGAGCAGTACTTC.

On this clonotype itself: One junction end does not reproduce the germline sequence, and a read error may be involved. The rearrangement joins TRBV4-1 to TRBJ1-4; TRBD1 matches at 7 bases. CDR1 and CDR2 from the germline V gene are MGHRA and YSYEKL. The CDR3 has 15 amino acids. The CDR3 here is CASSQGGRINEKLFF. DNA of the CDR3: TGTGCCAGCAGCCAGGGGGGCCGGATTAATGAAAAACTGTTTTTT.

A few counts support this clonotype. No conserved phenylalanine or tryptophan is present at the end of the CDR3, so a read error is the likely explanation. This chain joins TRBV11-1 and TRBJ1-1; 10 bases align to TRBD1. Germline V CDR1 and CDR2: SGHAT, FQDESV (reference sequence). The length of the CDR3 is 15 residues. This CDR3 is CASSYTDRGFTEAFL. For the CDR3, the DNA is TGTGCTAGCAGCTATACGGACAGGGGGTTCACTGAAGCTTTCCTT.

This sequence joins TRBV19 and TRBJ1-5; D is perhaps TRBD1 (5 bases). The length of the CDR3 is 15 residues. Germline CDR1 and CDR2: LNHDA and SQIVND (reference sequence). V lost 5 bases and J lost 11, with 22 bases in between. In DNA form, the CDR3 reads TGTGCCAGTAGTGCGGGGACTAGCGCATTAGAGACCCAGCATTTT. This encodes CASSAGTSALETQHF.

There are many counts of this clonotype. The chain couples TRBV12-3 or TRBV12-4 to TRBJ1-6, with TRBD1 as a possible D gene (6 bases). V was cut by 2 bases and J by 9 bases, with 14 bases left in between. The CDR3 has 15 amino acids. The CDR3 DNA reads TGTGCCAGCAGTTTAAACAGGGAAAGAGGTTCACCCCTCCACTTT. The encoded protein is CASSLNRERGSPLHF.

This clonotype was detected many times. The chain has TRBV29-1 and TRBJ2-6; TRBD2 aligns across 10 bases. Germline values: CDR1 SQVTM, CDR2 ANQGSEA. The junction had 4 bases not matched to a gene; V was cut back by 2 bases and J by 3 bases. The CDR3 totals 16 residues. The CDR3 region is CSVETLAGVGANVLTF. In DNA form, the CDR3 reads TGCAGCGTTGAAACCCTAGCGGGAGTTGGGGCCAACGTCCTGACTTTC.

The chain is built from TRBV15 and TRBJ2-5; 7 nucleotides line up with TRBD1. V dropped 10 bases and J dropped 9; count of bases not matched to a gene: 20. CDR3 length: 15 residues. Germline-derived CDR1 and CDR2 are LNHNV and YYDKDF (reference sequence). In DNA form, the CDR3 reads TGTGCCATTAGGGACAGCGAATATAGCAATCAGCCCCAGTACTTC. It encodes CAIRDSEYSNQPQYF. The whole variable domain, remainder taken from reference TRBV15 and TRBJ2-5, is DAMVIQNPRYQVTQFGKPVTLSCSQTLNHNVMYWYQQKSSQAPKLLFHYYDKDFNNEADTPDNFQSRRPNTSFCFLDIRSPGLGDTAMYLCAIRDSEYSNQPQYFGPGTRLLVL.

This clonotype was seen more than once but under ten times. Sequence at one end of the junction differs from germline and may be a read error. The V gene is TRBV12-3 or TRBV12-4, the J gene TRBJ1-1; D might be TRBD1 (6 bases). The CDR3 contains 13 residues. As DNA, the CDR3 is TGTGCCAGCAGTGACTCAGGGGACACTGAAGCTTCCTTT. Residues: CASSDSGDTEASF.

This clonotype has at least ten counts. The chain employs TRBV5-6 and TRBJ2-7; D call uncertain. The CDR3 sequence is 13 residues long. The V gene lost 4 bases and the J gene lost 6 bases, with 14 bases spanning the gap. Germline V gene lookup returns CDR1 SGHDT and CDR2 YYEEEE. CDR3 nucleotide sequence: TGTGCCAGCAGCCTGGTCAATGGAATCGAGCAGTACTTC. Protein sequence: CASSLVNGIEQYF.

V is TRBV12-3 or TRBV12-4 and J is TRBJ2-5; D may be TRBD1 (5 bases). V lost 3 bases and J lost 0, with 11 bases in between. The CDR3 extends over 15 amino acids. As DNA, the CDR3 is TGTGCCAGCAGTTTTCAAACAGGCTACCAAGAGACCCAGTACTTC. Amino acid sequence: CASSFQTGYQETQYF.

The sample holds many counts of this clonotype. The gene calls are TRBV2 and TRBJ1-4; D is possibly TRBD1 (5 bases). Germline V gene data show CDR1 as SNHLY and CDR2 as FYNNEI. The CDR3 has 14 residues. V was cut by 7 bases and J by 11 bases, with 20 bases left in between. The CDR3 is CASTAGTVLMKLFF. The DNA of the CDR3 is TGTGCCAGCACCGCCGGGACGGTGTTGATGAAACTGTTTTTT.